One sample yielded the 22 T cell receptor beta chains listed below, sequenced in a study of beta chain features in type 1 diabetes. Every bit of the isolated RNA underwent reverse transcription, so sequencing read expressed TCRB transcripts. TCRdb keeps only in-frame clones here, not all; method: immunoSEQ multiplex PCR. Seen here are about 140,000 clones, less than 8.5% observed once, and the top ten hold around 1.5%. Material for sequencing was central memory CD4+ T cells from blood. The receptors were gathered from a woman in her 30s in good health.

This clone has just a few counts. The rearrangement joins TRBV28 to TRBJ2-3, with D possibly TRBD2 on 6 matching bases. The V and J ends lost 4 bases and 3 bases respectively, with 32 bases between them. The CDR3 loop spans 21 amino acids. From germline, CDR1 is MDHEN and CDR2 SYDVKM. CDR3 sequence (DNA): TGTGCCAGCAGTTCCCTAGCGCCTGGAACGCGGCTAGTCCAGATAACAGATACGCAGTATTTT. Translating gives CASSSLAPGTRLVQITDTQYF.

Only a few counts were recorded for this clone. The chain has TRBV6-5 and TRBJ1-2, with 8 positions matching TRBD1. Germline V gene data show CDR1 as MNHEY and CDR2 as SVGAGI. CDR3 length equals 15 residues. Trimming at V came to 5 bases and at J to 4 bases, leaving 9 bases not matched to a gene. The DNA for the CDR3 is TGTGCCAGCAGTGCCCCAAGACAGGGGTTCTATGGCTACACCTTC. Translation: CASSAPRQGFYGYTF.

This chain joins TRBV11-3 and TRBJ2-1; the match to TRBD2 covers 8 bases. Germline V gives CDR1 SGHNT, CDR2 YENEEA. The CDR3 extends over 18 amino acids. Losses at the gene ends were 6 bases for V and 6 bases for J; bases not matched to a gene: 19. CDR3 coding DNA: TGTGCCAGCAGACCCGAAGTGGACTTAGCGGGAAGTTTCAATGAGCAGTTCTTC. Its protein product is CASRPEVDLAGSFNEQFF.

This clone was seen many times. The chain employs TRBV7-2 and TRBJ2-7, with D possibly TRBD1 on 7 matching bases. The CDR3 is made up of 14 amino acids. V was clipped by 2 bases and J by 6 bases, with 14 bases between them. Germline lookup yields CDR1 SGHTA and CDR2 FQGNSA. Here the CDR3 reads CASSLSQGGFEQYF. The CDR3 nucleotides read TGTGCCAGCAGCTTAAGCCAGGGGGGTTTCGAGCAGTACTTC.

This clone was counted a few times. The chain employs TRBV6-1 and TRBJ2-3; 12 nucleotides match TRBD2. CDR1 and CDR2 (germline): MNHNS, SASEGT. The CDR3 covers 15 residues. J lost 3 bases, V lost 4 bases, and 2 bases had no gene match. CDR3 in amino acids: CASSGLAGVTDTQYF. The CDR3 DNA sequence: TGTGCCAGCAGTGGACTAGCGGGAGTGACAGATACGCAGTATTTT.

This clone was seen at least ten times. V is TRBV27 and J is TRBJ2-7; 8 positions agree with TRBD2. Germline CDR1 and CDR2: MNHEY and SMNVEV (reference sequence). Losses at the gene ends were 0 bases for V and 4 bases for J; bases not matched to a gene: 5. The CDR3 spans 15 residues. CDR3 nucleotide sequence: TGTGCCAGCAGTTTATCTAAGGCGGGAGGTTACGAGCAGTACTTC. This translates into CASSLSKAGGYEQYF.

This rearrangement joins TRBV7-6 to TRBJ2-1, with a tentative D call TRBD1 (6 bases). This CDR3 spans 15 amino acids. V was clipped by 4 bases and J by 0 bases, with 10 bases between them. Germline assignment: CDR1 SGHVS and CDR2 FNYEAQ. CDR3: CASSSGHDSYNEQFF. CDR3 nucleotides: TGTGCCAGCAGCTCGGGACACGACTCCTACAATGAGCAGTTCTTC.

The chain recombines TRBV10-3 with TRBJ2-5, with 9 bases that match TRBD1. From germline, CDR1 is ENHRY and CDR2 SYGVKD. There are 15 residues in the CDR3. The ends lost 5 bases at V and 5 bases at J; junction bases unmatched: 9. The CDR3, as DNA: TGTGCCATCAGTTCAGGACAGGGGAACGACGAGACCCAGTACTTC. Amino acids: CAISSGQGNDETQYF.

There are many counts of this clone. The gene calls are TRBV7-2 and TRBJ2-2, with unresolved D. CDR1 and CDR2 (germline): SGHTA, FQGNSA. The CDR3 totals 15 residues. The V end lost 1 base, the J end lost 6 bases, and 12 bases lay between the germline ends. The CDR3 nucleotides are TGTGCCAGCAGCTTAGGGCCGGTAGAGGCCGGGGAGCTGTTTTTT. Its protein product is CASSLGPVEAGELFF.

The chain has TRBV5-4 and TRBJ2-5; the D gene is possibly TRBD1 (5 bases). The V end lost 1 base, the J end lost 1 base, and 5 bases lay between the germline ends. CDR1 and CDR2 (germline): SGHNT, YYREEE (reference sequence). The CDR3 consists of 13 residues. The CDR3 DNA reads TGTGCCAGCAGCTTGCAGGGCCAAGAGACCCAGTACTTC. Translation gives CASSLQGQETQYF.

The CDR3 loop reads CSAGGDNEQFF. In DNA, the CDR3 is TGCAGTGCGGGCGGGGACAATGAGCAGTTCTTC. The chain links TRBV20-1 to TRBJ2-1, with a possible D match to TRBD2 (6 bases). V was pared by 6 bases and J by 5 bases, with 8 bases between. The CDR3 sequence is 11 residues long. CDR1 is DFQATT, CDR2 SNEGSKA, per germline (reference sequence).

This clone has at least ten counts. The J gene is TRBJ2-7, the V gene TRBV7-2, with D tentatively TRBD2 (5 bases). The ends were cut back, 3 bases at V and 3 bases at J, with 9 bases in the middle. This CDR3 spans 13 amino acids. The V gene's germline CDR1 is SGHTA and CDR2 FQGNSA. The CDR3 nucleotides are TGTGCCAGCAGCTTCGGGGTAAACTACGAGCAGTACTTC. The encoded protein is CASSFGVNYEQYF.

The chain employs TRBV9 and TRBJ2-3, with 9 positions matching TRBD2. This CDR3 has 16 residues. The germline V gene has CDR1 SGDLS and CDR2 YYNGEE. Germline trimming cut 0 bases from V and 3 bases from J; bases unmatched to any gene: 5. The CDR3 sequence is CASSVEASGKTDTQYF. In nucleotides, the CDR3 is TGTGCCAGCAGCGTAGAGGCTAGCGGGAAAACAGATACGCAGTATTTT.

This clone was seen a few times. This chain connects TRBV11-1 to TRBJ2-2; the match to TRBD2 covers 13 bases. Germline V gives CDR1 SGHAT, CDR2 FQDESV (reference sequence). The V gene end was trimmed by 6 bases and the J gene end by 5 bases; junction bases not matched to a gene: 3. The CDR3 covers 15 residues. Written as DNA, the CDR3 is TGTGCCAGCAGGCGGACTAGCGGGAGTACCGGGGAGCTGTTTTTT. As protein: CASRRTSGSTGELFF.

A few counts support this clone. The chain combines TRBV9 with TRBJ2-2, with D maybe TRBD1 (5 bases). V gave up 0 bases and J gave up 1 base, with 7 bases separating them. This CDR3 contains 15 residues. The germline gives CDR1 SGDLS, CDR2 YYNGEE. The CDR3 reads CASSVDRRNTGELFF. In DNA, the CDR3 is TGTGCCAGCAGCGTAGACAGGAGGAACACCGGGGAGCTGTTTTTT. Full variable domain (missing parts from reference TRBV9 and TRBJ2-2): DSGVTQTPKHLITATGQRVTLRCSPRSGDLSVYWYQQSLDQGLQFLIQYYNGEERAKGNILERFSAQQFPDLHSELNLSSLELGDSALYFCASSVDRRNTGELFFGEGSRLTVL.

J is TRBJ1-1 and V is TRBV28; D might be TRBD1 (5 bases). CDR1 and CDR2 from the germline V gene are MDHEN and SYDVKM. The CDR3 is 12 amino acids. V lost 7 bases and J lost 11, with 17 bases in between. CDR3 sequence (DNA): TGTGCCAGCACCTTAAGGCAGGGCCGTGCTTTCTTT. Translating it yields CASTLRQGRAFF.

This clone has more than one count but fewer than ten. The chain uses TRBV6-5 and TRBJ1-5, with 11 bases lining up with TRBD1. Germline V CDR1 and CDR2: MNHEY, SVGAGI. Germline trimming cut 6 bases from V and 6 bases from J; bases unmatched to any gene: 4. The CDR3 has 14 residues. CDR3 coding DNA: TGTGCCAGCAGGGGGACAGGGGGATTTCAGCCCCAGCATTTT. This encodes CASRGTGGFQPQHF.

This clone was picked up a small number of times. The V call is TRBV19, the J call TRBJ1-5, with D perhaps matching TRBD1 (6 bases). The CDR3 covers 15 residues. Trimming cost V 5 bases and J 4 bases, with 15 bases left between them. Germline V gene data show CDR1 as LNHDA and CDR2 as SQIVND (reference sequence). DNA of the CDR3: TGTGCCAGTAGTGCAGGGGTCCAGGGGAATCAGCCCCAGCATTTT. This codes for CASSAGVQGNQPQHF.

This clone was seen more than once but under ten times. The rearrangement links TRBV21-1 to TRBJ1-1. TRBV21-1 is noted as a pseudogene. The CDR3 totals 16 residues. The chain's CDR3 is CASSKANGGMNTEAFF. As DNA, the CDR3 is TGTGCCAGCAGCAAAGCTAATGGCGGCATGAACACTGAAGCTTTCTTT.

This chain joins TRBV5-1 and TRBJ1-4; D might be TRBD1 (6 bases). Germline CDR1 reads SGHRS; CDR2 reads YFSETQ. The germline V and J ends were trimmed by 0 bases and 7 bases, with 13 bases remaining between them. The CDR3 extends over 15 amino acids. In DNA form, the CDR3 reads TGCGCCAGCAGCTTGGGAGACAGGTCAGGTGAAAAACTGTTTTTT. Encoded protein: CASSLGDRSGEKLFF.

The rearrangement links TRBV7-9 to TRBJ2-3; 10 positions agree with TRBD2. Germline CDR1 SEHNR, CDR2 FQNEAQ (reference sequence). The CDR3 covers 16 residues. Trimming took 2 bases from V and 5 from J; bases not matched to a gene: 7. The CDR3 DNA reads TGTGCCAGCAGCTTAAGTCTAGCGGGAGAGGGAGATACGCAGTATTTT. Encoded protein: CASSLSLAGEGDTQYF. Full variable domain (rest looked up from reference TRBV7-9 and TRBJ2-3): DTGVSQNPRHKITKRGQNVTFRCDPISEHNRLYWYRQTLGQGPEFLTYFQNEAQLEKSRLLSDRFSAERPKGSFSTLEIQRTEQGDSAMYLCASSLSLAGEGDTQYFGPGTRLTVL.

This clone was seen more than once but under ten times. The chain couples TRBV30 to TRBJ2-3; TRBD1 matches 7 bases. The CDR3 has 15 amino acids. CDR1 is GTSNPN and CDR2 is SVGIG in the germline V gene (reference sequence). Trimming at V came to 2 bases and at J to 2 bases, leaving 7 bases not matched to a gene. The CDR3 sequence is CAWSIWDRTTDTQYF. The CDR3 coding sequence is TGTGCCTGGAGTATCTGGGACAGAACCACAGATACGCAGTATTTT.